Following are 8 T cell receptor beta chains from one sample sequenced in a study of control samples from healthy donors and cancer patients. Produced via immunoSEQ multiplex PCR; TCRdb's table is partial and in-frame only. Found here are 40,000 to 50,000 clones, approximately 82% of them singletons; the top ten hold around 50%. Sequencing was done on a sample of blood. These receptor sequences come from a man in his 60s in good health.

CDR3 DNA sequence: TGCGCCAGCAGCCCAACCGGGGGTTCGATCGAGCAGTACTTC. Protein product: CASSPTGGSIEQYF. The chain has TRBV5-1 and TRBJ2-7, with D possibly matching TRBD2 (6 bases). The CDR3 has 14 residues. Germline loops: CDR1 SGHRS, CDR2 YFSETQ. Trimming stripped 4 bases from V and 6 bases from J, with 17 bases between.

The J gene is TRBJ2-7, the V gene TRBV12-3 or TRBV12-4, with 8 bases identical to TRBD2. With 6 bases clipped from V and 6 bases from J, the junction kept 4 bases outside the gene matches. This CDR3 is 12 amino acids long. CDR3 coding DNA: TGTGCCAGCAGGGGACTAGTACTCGAGCAGTACTTC. Amino acids: CASRGLVLEQYF.

The rearrangement joins TRBV3-1 (or the pseudogene TRBV3-2) to TRBJ1-3; D is perhaps TRBD1 (5 bases). The CDR3 contains 12 residues. Trimming left V 3 bases short and J 5 bases short, with 5 bases between. Per germline, CDR1 LGHDT and CDR2 YNNKEL (reference sequence). The CDR3 DNA reads as TGTGCCAGCAGCCAGGACAGAAACACCATATATTTT. Translating gives CASSQDRNTIYF.

V is TRBV4-1 and J is TRBJ2-1; no clear D. Germline CDR1 is MGHRA and CDR2 is YSYEKL. Trimming took 0 bases from V and 4 from J, leaving 10 bases between them. The CDR3 sequence is 15 residues long. In DNA form, the CDR3 reads TGCGCCAGCAGCCAAGATCCGCCCCCTTACAATGAGCAGTTCTTC. Translation: CASSQDPPPYNEQFF.

Turning to this clone: One end of the junction fails to match germline, which may point to a read error. J is TRBJ2-7 and V is TRBV13; D perhaps matches TRBD2 (5 bases). This CDR3 has 17 amino acids. CDR1 PRHDT and CDR2 FYEKMQ come from the germline V gene (reference sequence). The CDR3 loop is CASSLGPQDEGGYEQYF. CDR3 sequence (DNA): TGTGCCAGCAGCCTAGGCCCCCAGGACGAGGGTGGCTACGAGCAGTACTTC.

The chain couples TRBV2 to TRBJ2-6, with D unresolved. V was pared by 5 bases and J by 0 bases, with 5 bases between. The V gene's germline CDR1 is SNHLY and CDR2 FYNNEI. This CDR3 contains 14 residues. The CDR3: CASSPTSGANVLTF. The CDR3 DNA follows: TGTGCCAGCAGTCCCACCTCTGGGGCCAACGTCCTGACTTTC.

V and J are TRBV5-1 and TRBJ2-7; 8 positions match TRBD1. V lost 0 bases, J lost 2 bases, and 1 base stayed unmatched. The CDR3 is 14 amino acids. The germline V gene has CDR1 SGHRS and CDR2 YFSETQ. The CDR3 loop is CASSLGGQAYEQYF. The DNA of the CDR3 is TGCGCCAGCAGCTTGGGGGGACAGGCCTACGAGCAGTACTTC.

The chain carries TRBV5-8 and TRBJ2-7; 8 nucleotides line up with TRBD1. The ends lost 4 bases at V and 5 bases at J; junction bases unmatched: 5. Germline CDR1 is SGHTS and CDR2 is YDEGEE. CDR3 length equals 13 residues. Written as DNA, the CDR3 is TGTGCCAGCAGCCCCGGACAGGGAAACGAGCAGTACTTC. Translated, it gives CASSPGQGNEQYF.